Reported below is one T cell receptor beta chain. This sample stems from a study of T cells in Graves' hyperthyroidism and ophthalmopathy. This CDR3 comprises 16 residues. The J segment lost 7 bases and the V segment lost 4 bases, leaving 13 bases of the junction unmatched. Germline V lookup: CDR1 SQVTM, CDR2 ANQGSEA. Regions amplified from RNA transcripts were the TCR beta CDR3 regions. The HTBI primer set served for first-round RT-PCR of the TCR CDR3. TCRdb reprocessed the multiplex PCR reads with MiXCR, giving one entry per CDR3 protein. The sample has over 350,000 distinct CDR3 sequences, more than 13% seen once.

The source is a man aged 45 to 65 with Graves' ophthalmopathy. The V and J genes are TRBV29-1 and TRBJ2-2, with 9 bases that match TRBD2. The sequenced sample was blood. The CDR3, as DNA: TGCAGCGTTGGTTTTAGTAGCGGGAGATCAGGCGGGGAGCTGTTTTTT. It encodes CSVGFSSGRSGGELFF.